These T cell receptor beta chains were read from a single sample in a study of response to subunit inactivated influenza vaccine. TCRdb reprocessed the RT-PCR reads with MiXCR, giving one entry per CDR3 protein. The table records 500,000 to 550,000 distinct CDR3 sequences, approximately 22% of them present only once. These data were also filed under a second study, of T cells expressing NK-cell markers.

The starting material was CD4+ T cells sorted from PBMCs, obtained 12 days after vaccination. These receptors all come from a man aged 50 to 60 who received an inactivated influenza vaccine. Both conserved end residues are part of each CDR3. The order of the fields is CDR3 DNA, CDR3 protein, J gene, clone size, V gene, D gene. The D gene is left open where the match is weak. Only part of the rows carry a size: once, few, many, or a class if the clone is expanded.

CDR3nt: TGCAGCGTGGGGGACAGGGGAAACATTCAGTACTTC
CDR3aa: CSVGDRGNIQYF
j_gene: TRBJ2-4
abundance: -
v_gene: TRBV29-1
d_gene: TRBD1

CDR3nt: TGTGCCAGCAGCTCAGGGACTAGCAGATACAATGAGCAGTTCTTC
CDR3aa: CASSSGTSRYNEQFF
j_gene: TRBJ2-1
abundance: few
v_gene: TRBV7-2
d_gene: TRBD2

CDR3nt: TGCAGTGCCTGTCCCCCAACCGACAATGAGCAGTTCTTC
CDR3aa: CSACPPTDNEQFF
j_gene: TRBJ2-1
abundance: many
v_gene: TRBV20-1
d_gene: -

CDR3nt: TGTGCCAGCAGTTCGCAGGAGTACAATCAGCCCCAGCATTTT
CDR3aa: CASSSQEYNQPQHF
j_gene: TRBJ1-5
abundance: -
v_gene: TRBV25-1
d_gene: -

CDR3nt: TGCGCCAGCGCTCTGGCCGGGGCTAGCGAGCAGTACTTC
CDR3aa: CASALAGASEQYF
j_gene: TRBJ2-7
abundance: -
v_gene: TRBV5-1
d_gene: -

CDR3nt: TGTGCCAGCAGCGCCGACTCCGGGACTAGCGGGGGGAAGCAGTTCTTC
CDR3aa: CASSADSGTSGGKQFF
j_gene: TRBJ2-1
abundance: -
v_gene: TRBV7-9
d_gene: TRBD2

CDR3nt: TGTGCCAGCAGCCCCGGACAGGGGAAAGCCATTGATGCACCCCTCCACTTT
CDR3aa: CASSPGQGKAIDAPLHF
j_gene: TRBJ1-6
abundance: -
v_gene: TRBV12-3/TRBV12-4
d_gene: TRBD1

CDR3nt: TGTGCCAGCTCCCCCAGGGGAAGCTCTGGAAACACCATATATTTT
CDR3aa: CASSPRGSSGNTIYF
j_gene: TRBJ1-3
abundance: -
v_gene: TRBV18
d_gene: -

CDR3nt: TGTGCCAGCAGCTTCATCGGGGGGCGCTACAATGAGCAGTTCTTC
CDR3aa: CASSFIGGRYNEQFF
j_gene: TRBJ2-1
abundance: few
v_gene: TRBV7-2
d_gene: -

CDR3nt: TGTGCCAGCTCCGGGGGGACAGGGACCCTCACGGGGGGCTACACCTTC
CDR3aa: CASSGGTGTLTGGYTF
j_gene: TRBJ1-2
abundance: few
v_gene: TRBV28
d_gene: TRBD1

CDR3nt: TGCAGTGCTAGTTTTGGCAACCTCAACAATGAGCAGTTCTTC
CDR3aa: CSASFGNLNNEQFF
j_gene: TRBJ2-1
abundance: -
v_gene: TRBV20-1
d_gene: -

CDR3nt: TGTGCCAGCAGGCCGGGACAGGGAAATCAGCCCCAGCATTTT
CDR3aa: CASRPGQGNQPQHF
j_gene: TRBJ1-5
abundance: -
v_gene: TRBV7-2
d_gene: TRBD1

CDR3nt: TGTGCCAGCTTTCACTCCCCTGGGGCGACCCAAGAGACCCAGTACTTC
CDR3aa: CASFHSPGATQETQYF
j_gene: TRBJ2-5
abundance: few
v_gene: TRBV6-1
d_gene: -

CDR3nt: TGCGCCAGCAGCCCATTAACTGCAGGGGCAGGGGACATTCAGTACTTC
CDR3aa: CASSPLTAGAGDIQYF
j_gene: TRBJ2-4
abundance: few
v_gene: TRBV5-1
d_gene: -

CDR3nt: TGTGCCAGCAGTATCGGACGATTCCAAGAGACCCAGTACTTC
CDR3aa: CASSIGRFQETQYF
j_gene: TRBJ2-5
abundance: few
v_gene: TRBV12-3/TRBV12-4
d_gene: -

CDR3nt: TGTGCCAGCGCTGGGACTAGCCGAAACAATGAGCAGTTCTTC
CDR3aa: CASAGTSRNNEQFF
j_gene: TRBJ2-1
abundance: few
v_gene: TRBV12-3/TRBV12-4
d_gene: TRBD2

CDR3nt: TGTGCCAGCAGCGAGTGGACGAGAATGGGGGAGCAGTTCTTC
CDR3aa: CASSEWTRMGEQFF
j_gene: TRBJ2-1
abundance: -
v_gene: TRBV28
d_gene: -

CDR3nt: TGTGCCAGCAGCTTAACGGCGGGGACGGTCGGAGATACGCAGTATTTT
CDR3aa: CASSLTAGTVGDTQYF
j_gene: TRBJ2-3
abundance: few
v_gene: TRBV7-3
d_gene: -

CDR3nt: TGTGCCAGCAGCTTAGCGGACAGGACGTTAACCGAGCAGTACTTC
CDR3aa: CASSLADRTLTEQYF
j_gene: TRBJ2-7
abundance: -
v_gene: TRBV7-8
d_gene: TRBD1

CDR3nt: TGTGCCAGCAGGAGGGGGGGCGAGGGCTACACCTTC
CDR3aa: CASRRGGEGYTF
j_gene: TRBJ1-2
abundance: few
v_gene: TRBV12-3/TRBV12-4
d_gene: -

CDR3nt: TGTGCCAGCAGCCAAGGCCGGGAAGGAAGGACCGGGGAGCTGTTTTTT
CDR3aa: CASSQGREGRTGELFF
j_gene: TRBJ2-2
abundance: few
v_gene: TRBV4-2
d_gene: -

CDR3nt: TGTGCCACCAGCCCTAGCCCGCGCGTGCAGTTCTTC
CDR3aa: CATSPSPRVQFF
j_gene: TRBJ2-1
abundance: -
v_gene: TRBV24-1
d_gene: -

CDR3nt: TGTGCCAGCAGCTTAGCGCGGACTACCCGAGATCCGCAGTATTTT
CDR3aa: CASSLARTTRDPQYF
j_gene: TRBJ2-3
abundance: -
v_gene: TRBV7-9
d_gene: -

CDR3nt: TGTGCCAGCAGCTCGAGCGGGGGGGGCACCGGGGAGCTGTTTTTT
CDR3aa: CASSSSGGGTGELFF
j_gene: TRBJ2-2
abundance: -
v_gene: TRBV7-8
d_gene: TRBD2

CDR3nt: TGTGCCAGCAGCCAAGACGCGGCTAGCTTGAAGCAGTACTTC
CDR3aa: CASSQDAASLKQYF
j_gene: TRBJ2-7
abundance: few
v_gene: TRBV3-1
d_gene: -

CDR3nt: TGCAGTGCTAGAGTGGAGGCGAAGATGGTAAATGAGCAGTTCTTC
CDR3aa: CSARVEAKMVNEQFF
j_gene: TRBJ2-1
abundance: -
v_gene: TRBV20-1
d_gene: -

CDR3nt: TGCAGTGCTAGAGTTGTGACAGGGGCGGACGAGCAGTACTTC
CDR3aa: CSARVVTGADEQYF
j_gene: TRBJ2-7
abundance: few
v_gene: TRBV20-1
d_gene: TRBD1

CDR3nt: TGCAGCGTTGAGGGTCCCGGAGCCAAAAACATTCAGTACTTC
CDR3aa: CSVEGPGAKNIQYF
j_gene: TRBJ2-4
abundance: -
v_gene: TRBV29-1
d_gene: -

CDR3nt: TGCAGCGTTCGGACAGGGGGTATCACTGAAGCTTTCTTT
CDR3aa: CSVRTGGITEAFF
j_gene: TRBJ1-1
abundance: few
v_gene: TRBV29-1
d_gene: TRBD1

CDR3nt: TGTGCCAGCAGCCAAGTATCCCACAGAGGCACCGGGGAGCTGTTTTTT
CDR3aa: CASSQVSHRGTGELFF
j_gene: TRBJ2-2
abundance: -
v_gene: TRBV3-1
d_gene: -

CDR3nt: TGTGCCAGCAGTGAATTCGGAATATCTGAGCAGTTCTTC
CDR3aa: CASSEFGISEQFF
j_gene: TRBJ2-1
abundance: -
v_gene: TRBV2
d_gene: -

CDR3nt: TGTGCCAGCAGCTTAAGTTCAGATACGCAGTATTTT
CDR3aa: CASSLSSDTQYF
j_gene: TRBJ2-3
abundance: few
v_gene: TRBV7-9
d_gene: -

CDR3nt: TGCAGCGCCGAAGGGACAGGGGTCTATGGCTACACCTTC
CDR3aa: CSAEGTGVYGYTF
j_gene: TRBJ1-2
abundance: few
v_gene: TRBV29-1
d_gene: TRBD1

CDR3nt: TGTGCCAGCAGCGGACAAGGACTACCCTACGAGCAGTACTTC
CDR3aa: CASSGQGLPYEQYF
j_gene: TRBJ2-7
abundance: -
v_gene: TRBV5-4
d_gene: -

CDR3nt: TGTGCCAGCAGCCAGCCGGGACGCCACTCCTACAATGAGCAGTTCTTC
CDR3aa: CASSQPGRHSYNEQFF
j_gene: TRBJ2-1
abundance: few
v_gene: TRBV3-1
d_gene: -

CDR3nt: TGTGCCAGCAGTATGACGGTATCTAGCTCCTACAATGAGCAGTTCTTC
CDR3aa: CASSMTVSSSYNEQFF
j_gene: TRBJ2-1
abundance: few
v_gene: TRBV6-1
d_gene: -

CDR3nt: TGTGCCAGCAGTTATACCGGGACAGGGGTCAATGAGCAGTTCTTC
CDR3aa: CASSYTGTGVNEQFF
j_gene: TRBJ2-1
abundance: few
v_gene: TRBV7-2
d_gene: TRBD1

CDR3nt: TGCAGTGCTAGTTCAGGGGGCGATAATTCACCCCTCCACTTT
CDR3aa: CSASSGGDNSPLHF
j_gene: TRBJ1-6
abundance: -
v_gene: TRBV20-1
d_gene: TRBD1

CDR3nt: TGTGCCAGTAGTATGAAGGGGAGTCGTGATGAAAAACTGTTTTTT
CDR3aa: CASSMKGSRDEKLFF
j_gene: TRBJ1-4
abundance: -
v_gene: TRBV19
d_gene: -

CDR3nt: TGTGCCAGGAGCCGTGAACAGGGTGGGAGGGAGACCCAGTACTTC
CDR3aa: CARSREQGGRETQYF
j_gene: TRBJ2-5
abundance: -
v_gene: TRBV4-2
d_gene: -

CDR3nt: TGCAGCGTTGAAGCACTCTCAAGAGATACGCAGTATTTT
CDR3aa: CSVEALSRDTQYF
j_gene: TRBJ2-3
abundance: -
v_gene: TRBV29-1
d_gene: -

CDR3nt: TGCAGTGCGTCCGGGACCGCAGCTGCAACTAATGAAAAACTGTTTTTT
CDR3aa: CSASGTAAATNEKLFF
j_gene: TRBJ1-4
abundance: -
v_gene: TRBV20-1
d_gene: -

CDR3nt: TGCAGTGCTACGGACCCTACCGGGAACCAAGAGACCCAGTACTTC
CDR3aa: CSATDPTGNQETQYF
j_gene: TRBJ2-5
abundance: -
v_gene: TRBV20-1
d_gene: -

CDR3nt: TGTGCCAGCAGCTTAGCCGGCGGGGGGAGCACAGATACGCAGTATTTT
CDR3aa: CASSLAGGGSTDTQYF
j_gene: TRBJ2-3
abundance: -
v_gene: TRBV7-2
d_gene: TRBD2

CDR3nt: TGTGCCAGCAGCCACCGGGAGCCCTACAATGAGCAGTTCTTC
CDR3aa: CASSHREPYNEQFF
j_gene: TRBJ2-1
abundance: once
v_gene: TRBV7-2
d_gene: -

CDR3nt: TGTGCCAGCAGATTGAGCAGGTCAAACACCGGGGAGCTGTTTTTT
CDR3aa: CASRLSRSNTGELFF
j_gene: TRBJ2-2
abundance: -
v_gene: TRBV7-2
d_gene: -

CDR3nt: TGTGCCAGCAGTTACAGGGGCCCCGGCACAGATACGCAGTATTTT
CDR3aa: CASSYRGPGTDTQYF
j_gene: TRBJ2-3
abundance: -
v_gene: TRBV6-5
d_gene: -

CDR3nt: TGTGCCAGCAGCTTAGGGTTTCAGGGATACGAGCAGTACTTC
CDR3aa: CASSLGFQGYEQYF
j_gene: TRBJ2-7
abundance: -
v_gene: TRBV7-2
d_gene: -

CDR3nt: TGTGCCAGCAGCCGCGTAGGGGCCTCCTCCTACGAGCAGTACTTC
CDR3aa: CASSRVGASSYEQYF
j_gene: TRBJ2-7
abundance: -
v_gene: TRBV7-2
d_gene: -

CDR3nt: TGCAGCGTTGGGTCTAGCGGGTACAATGAGCAGTTCTTC
CDR3aa: CSVGSSGYNEQFF
j_gene: TRBJ2-1
abundance: -
v_gene: TRBV29-1
d_gene: TRBD2

CDR3nt: TGTGCCAGCAGCTTCGGGTCGACGGATGGCTACACCTTC
CDR3aa: CASSFGSTDGYTF
j_gene: TRBJ1-2
abundance: -
v_gene: TRBV7-9
d_gene: -

CDR3nt: TGTGCCAGCAGCCAAGGTTCAGGGGGCGGTAACGCTTTCTTT
CDR3aa: CASSQGSGGGNAFF
j_gene: TRBJ1-1
abundance: few
v_gene: TRBV3-1
d_gene: TRBD1

CDR3nt: TGCAGTGCCCCCCGTCGGGGGGGGGCGGAGCAGTTCTTC
CDR3aa: CSAPRRGGAEQFF
j_gene: TRBJ2-1
abundance: -
v_gene: TRBV20-1
d_gene: TRBD2

CDR3nt: TGTGCCAGCAGAAAGGGGTTGTACGAGCAGTACTTC
CDR3aa: CASRKGLYEQYF
j_gene: TRBJ2-7
abundance: -
v_gene: TRBV12-3/TRBV12-4
d_gene: -